This TCR beta chain was recovered during a study of T cell responses to AZD1222 COVID-19 vaccine (dated by TCRdb to about 2021). For the study in its entirety: A total of about 230 trial participants underwent TCR sequencing, of whom some 210 received two doses of AZD1222 and about 25 received two doses of the MenACWY control vaccine. Trial participants were enrolled by age into 18-55, 56-69 and 70-plus year subgroups, with about 150, 28 and 57 TCR-sequenced participants respectively.

The time point label here, explained by the study, means: about 28 days (+/-7) after the second vaccine dose. AZD1222 recipients whose second dose came at about 4 weeks and those whose second dose came at about 12 weeks were combined into one group, since spike-specific TCR depth and breadth did not differ between the two schedules. Samples from vaccinated people were obtained from the UK trials COV001 and COV002, which included a single-blind randomized controlled phase 2/3 trial of AZD1222 (ChAdOx1 nCoV-19) in healthy adults. For TCRbeta chain sequencing, PBMC samples from trial participants were taken at day 0 and at day 28 after the second dose. General conclusions and limits of the study: Because no day 14 peak-response samples were available, repertoires were characterized only after the peak T cell response. Participants were mostly white British and included more females than males, and it was suggested by the authors that clonal diversity may have been underestimated. Conclusions about previously exposed vaccinees are limited, since just six or seven AZD1222 recipients were seropositive for SARS-CoV-2 at baseline. After two AZD1222 doses, spike-specific TCR breadth and depth were significantly higher than at day 0 and than in MenACWY recipients. Nearly half of unique spike-specific TCRs reportedly recognized epitopes outside regions mutated in the B.1.351 and B.1.1.7 variants. In the small 56-69-year group, the increase in depth fell short of significance, most likely because of low power. The whole spike protein was spanned by vaccine-associated CD4 TCRs, and dominant responses were seen in regions 160-218 and 743-854.

The CDR3 spans 11 residues, from the cysteine through the phenylalanine. Only the CDR3 portion is preserved as DNA: 33 bases, with reading frame beginning at the first base. V was cut back by 7 bases and J by 1 base, leaving a gap of 6 bases between them. Sequences SGDLS (CDR1) and YYNGEE (CDR2) are obtained from the germline V gene. The CDR3 regions of human TCRbeta chains were analyzed by immunosequencing. Concerning the study's data processing: TCRs in the repertoires were matched against a reference library of SARS-CoV-2-specific TCRs that had been generated with the MIRA antigen-specificity platform. Breadth meant the fraction of unique TCRs that were SARS-CoV-2-associated, whereas depth meant the fraction of total T cells that were SARS-CoV-2-associated. Using the MIRA data, each spike-specific TCR was mapped to the spike region that the TCR reacts to and placed in a CD4 or CD8 class. Log10-transformed breadth and depth values were compared by one-way ANOVA with Sidak's multiple comparisons tests. What TCRdb holds here is the immuneACCESS table cut down to in-frame rearrangements. Part of the clones is not present; checked against another copy, under half of the missing clones reflect an unresolved V gene, and the others are unexplained. The DNA was the basis for D and trimming; V, J and clone size are from that table. Within this sample are approximately 200,000 clones, with around 93% of them counted one time only. The ten largest clones represent less than 1.2% of the sample.

With regard to this clone: Its antigen remains undetermined. Base qualities were left out, and no much larger clone turns up one base away.

The TCR comes from an adult who received the AZD1222 COVID-19 vaccine. The source material was peripheral blood, sampled 28 days after the second AZD1222 dose. Recombination connected TRBV9 to TRBJ2-7, with a weak D call of TRBD2 (5 bases match). The nucleotides read TGTGCCAGCGGCGGGTCCTACGAGCAGTACTTC. This is translated as CASGGSYEQYF.